The sequence of this TCR beta chain was determined in a study of shared clonotypes between healthy human individuals. The germline V gene has CDR1 MDHEN and CDR2 SYDVKM. The CDR3 has 10 residues. This table comes from immunoSEQ multiplex PCR, and its TCRdb copy is limited to in-frame clones, with some not included. The sample holds roughly 2.2 million clones; over 85% are singletons and the top ten take 0.39%. About this clone itself: Sequence at one end of the junction differs from germline and may be a read error.

The chain combines TRBV28 with TRBJ2-3, with D perhaps matching TRBD2 (5 bases). Material for sequencing was naive CD4+ T cells from PBMCs. Indicated subset: CD45RA+ positively selected. This receptor was obtained from a man aged 18-30 years in good health. Some clones in this sample may be carry-over from other donors' samples. CDR3 sequence: CASSYLLVIF. CDR3 DNA: TGTGCCAGCAGTTACCTACTAGTTATATTT.